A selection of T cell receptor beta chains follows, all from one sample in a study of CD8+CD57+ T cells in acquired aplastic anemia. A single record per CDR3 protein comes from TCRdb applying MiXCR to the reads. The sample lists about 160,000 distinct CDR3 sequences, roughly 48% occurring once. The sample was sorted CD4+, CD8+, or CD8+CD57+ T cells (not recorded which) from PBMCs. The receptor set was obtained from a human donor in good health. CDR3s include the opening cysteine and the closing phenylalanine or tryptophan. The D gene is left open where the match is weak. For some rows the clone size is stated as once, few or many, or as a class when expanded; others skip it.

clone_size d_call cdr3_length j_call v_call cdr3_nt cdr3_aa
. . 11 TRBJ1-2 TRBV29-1 TGCAGCGTTGATCAAGGATATGGCTACACCTTC CSVDQGYGYTF
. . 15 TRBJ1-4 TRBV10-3 TGTGCCATCAGTCCCGCGTCGGCGGGACCGGGAAAACTGTTTTTT CAISPASAGPGKLFF
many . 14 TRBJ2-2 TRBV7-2 TGTGCCAGCAGCTCCAGGACAGACACCGGGGAGCTGTTTTTT CASSSRTDTGELFF
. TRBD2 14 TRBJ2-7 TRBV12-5 TGTGCTAGTGGTATGGGACTAGCGGGAGGCGAGCAGTACTTC CASGMGLAGGEQYF
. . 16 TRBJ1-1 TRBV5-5 TGTGCCAGCAGCTTGATCTTCGGGCAGGGAGGCACTGAAGCTTTCTTT CASSLIFGQGGTEAFF
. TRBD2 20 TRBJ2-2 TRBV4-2 TGTGCCAGCAGCCTACAGTACCCGGGACTAGCGGGAGAGAGCACCGGGGAGCTGTTTTTT CASSLQYPGLAGESTGELFF
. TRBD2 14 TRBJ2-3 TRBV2 TGTGCCAGCAGCCGACTAGCGGGGAGAGATACGCAGTATTTT CASSRLAGRDTQYF
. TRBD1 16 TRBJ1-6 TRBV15 TGTGCCACCAGCAGAGATACGGGACAGGGGGGTTCACCCCTCCACTTT CATSRDTGQGGSPLHF
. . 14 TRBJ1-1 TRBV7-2 TGTGCCAGCAGTTACACAGAAATGAACACTGAAGCTTTCTTT CASSYTEMNTEAFF
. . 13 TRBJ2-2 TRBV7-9 TGTGCCAGCGAGGGAGGAGGCACCGGGGAGCTGTTTTTT CASEGGGTGELFF
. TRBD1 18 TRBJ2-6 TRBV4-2 TGTGCCAGCAGCCAACCCGGGACAGCACGCTCTGGGGCCAACGTCCTGACTTTC CASSQPGTARSGANVLTF
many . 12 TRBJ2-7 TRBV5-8 TGTGCCAGCAGCCGTAGGGCGGTCGAGCAGTACTTC CASSRRAVEQYF
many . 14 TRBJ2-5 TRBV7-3 TGTGCCAGCAGCTTATACGGGGGCCAAGAGACCCAGTACTTC CASSLYGGQETQYF
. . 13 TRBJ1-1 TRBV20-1 TGCAGTGCTAGAGATGGTCGACCAAATGAAGCTTTCTTT CSARDGRPNEAFF
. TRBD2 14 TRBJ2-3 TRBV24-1 TGTGCCACCAGTGATTCCGGGAGGGGAAATACGCAGTATTTT CATSDSGRGNTQYF
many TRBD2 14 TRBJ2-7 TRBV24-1 TGTGCCACCGCGACTAGCGGGAGGGCTTACGAGCAGTACTTC CATATSGRAYEQYF
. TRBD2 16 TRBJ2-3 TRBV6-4 TGTGCCAGCAGTGACTCGTCTAGCGGTGAGGCAGATACGCAGTATTTT CASSDSSSGEADTQYF
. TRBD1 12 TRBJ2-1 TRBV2 TGTGCCAGCAATACAGGGGGCACTGAGCAGTTCTTC CASNTGGTEQFF
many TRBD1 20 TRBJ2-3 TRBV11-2 TGTGCCAGCAGCGCGGACAGGCCCCTCACCGGCCAAACTAGCACAGATACGCAGTATTTT CASSADRPLTGQTSTDTQYF
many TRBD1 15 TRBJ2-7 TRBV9 TGTGCCAGCAGCGTCGGAGGGGACAGGGTCGCCGAGCAGTACTTC CASSVGGDRVAEQYF
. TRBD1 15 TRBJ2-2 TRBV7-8 TGTGCCAGCAGCTTGGGACAGGGGGCCGGCGGGGAGCTGTTTTTT CASSLGQGAGGELFF
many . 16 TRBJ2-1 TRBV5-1 TGCGCCAGCAGCTACGGGGCAGGGGCGTCCTACAATGAGCAGTTCTTC CASSYGAGASYNEQFF
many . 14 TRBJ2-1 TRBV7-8 TGTGCCAGCAGCTTAGTTTTAATCGGGGATGAGCAGTTCTTC CASSLVLIGDEQFF
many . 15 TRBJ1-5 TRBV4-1 TGCGCCAGCAGCCTAGATACGCGTTCGAATCAGCCCCAGCATTTT CASSLDTRSNQPQHF
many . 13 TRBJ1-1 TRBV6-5 TGTGCCAGCAGTTACCAGGGGTACACTGAAGCTTTCTTT CASSYQGYTEAFF
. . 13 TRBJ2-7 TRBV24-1 TGTGCCAGCTCACCGTTTCCTGAGGGCGAGCAGTACTTC CASSPFPEGEQYF
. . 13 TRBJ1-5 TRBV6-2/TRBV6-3 TGTGCCAGTACGGACAACGTTAATCAGCCCCAGCATTTT CASTDNVNQPQHF
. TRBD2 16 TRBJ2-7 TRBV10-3 TGTGCCATCAGTGAGTCGACTAGCGGGAGAGCCTACGAGCAGTACTTC CAISESTSGRAYEQYF
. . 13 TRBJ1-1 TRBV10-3 TGTGCCATCAGTGAGGACAGCGACACTGAAGCTTTCTTT CAISEDSDTEAFF
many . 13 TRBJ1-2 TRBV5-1 TGCGCCAGCAGCTTGGCCGGGCAGGATGGCTACACCTTC CASSLAGQDGYTF
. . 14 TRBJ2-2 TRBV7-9 TGTGCCACCAAGGATAAGGGGAAGGCCGGGGAGCTGTTTTTT CATKDKGKAGELFF
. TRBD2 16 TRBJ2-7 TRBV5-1 TGCGCCAGCAGCTTGGATCGTAGCGGGAGGGCTTACGAGCAGTACTTC CASSLDRSGRAYEQYF
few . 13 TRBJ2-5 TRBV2 TGTGCCAGCAGTGATAACAGGGAAGAGACCCAGTACTTC CASSDNREETQYF
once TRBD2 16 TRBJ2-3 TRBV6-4 TGTGCCAGCAGTGACTCCAGCGGGGGGGCCAGGGATACGCAGTATTTT CASSDSSGGARDTQYF
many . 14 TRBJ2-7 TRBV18 TGTGCCAGCTCACCCGGGACTGAGGATTACGAGCAGTACTTC CASSPGTEDYEQYF
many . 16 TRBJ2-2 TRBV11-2 TGTGCCAGCAGCCTTGGGTGGGGGATGGACACCGGGGAGCTGTTTTTT CASSLGWGMDTGELFF
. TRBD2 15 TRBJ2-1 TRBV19 TGTGCCAGTAGTAACCCGGGACTAGCGGTCCATGAGCAGTTCTTC CASSNPGLAVHEQFF
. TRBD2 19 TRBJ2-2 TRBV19 TGTGCCAGTAGTCTCCGGGCTAGCGGGAGGGCCGGCGGCACCGGGGAGCTGTTTTTT CASSLRASGRAGGTGELFF
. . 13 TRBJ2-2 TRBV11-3 TGTGCCAGCAGCGGGGCGGTTACCGGGGAGCTGTTTTTT CASSGAVTGELFF
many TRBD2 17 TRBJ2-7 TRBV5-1 TGCGCCAGCAGCTGGCCCCGGGCAGCGGGAGCAATGTACGAGCAGTACTTC CASSWPRAAGAMYEQYF
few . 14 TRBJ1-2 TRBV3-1 TGTGCCAGCAGCTCTCGGGTGGCCAACTATGGCTACACCTTC CASSSRVANYGYTF
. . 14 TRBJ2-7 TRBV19 TGTGCCAGTAGTTTAACGGGGAGCTCCTACGAGCAGTACTTC CASSLTGSSYEQYF
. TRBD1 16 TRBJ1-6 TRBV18 TGTGCCAGCTCACCTTCCCGGGACAGGGTTAATTCACCCCTCCACTTT CASSPSRDRVNSPLHF
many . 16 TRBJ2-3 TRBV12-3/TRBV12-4 TGTGCCAGCAACTCCTTTAGCCGACTTAGCACAGATACGCAGTATTTT CASNSFSRLSTDTQYF
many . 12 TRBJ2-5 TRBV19 TGTGCCACCGCCTCCTTAGGGGAGACCCAGTACTTC CATASLGETQYF
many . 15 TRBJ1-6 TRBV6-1 TGTGCCAGCAGTGAGTGGGATGTGAGTAATTCACCCCTCCACTTT CASSEWDVSNSPLHF
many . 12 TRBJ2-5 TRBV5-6 TGTGCCAGCAGCTTGGAAGGGGAGACCCAGTACTTC CASSLEGETQYF
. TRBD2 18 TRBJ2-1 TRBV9 TGTGCCAGCAGCGTATACCCTACTAGCGGAAGCTCCTACAATGAGCAGCTCTTC CASSVYPTSGSSYNEQLF
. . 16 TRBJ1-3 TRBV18 TGTGCCAGCTCACACACGGACGGAGGCTCTGGAAACACCATATATTTT CASSHTDGGSGNTIYF
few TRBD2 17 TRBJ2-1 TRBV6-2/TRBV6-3 TGTGCCAGCAGTTACAGGCTAGCGGGCTATACCTACAATGAGCAGTTCTTC CASSYRLAGYTYNEQFF
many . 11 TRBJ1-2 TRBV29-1 TGCAGCTACGTGGACCCCCATGGCTACACCTTC CSYVDPHGYTF
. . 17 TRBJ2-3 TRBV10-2 TGCGCCAGCAGGAAGAGGGACCGCGGTCCTCTCACAGATACGCAGTATTTT CASRKRDRGPLTDTQYF
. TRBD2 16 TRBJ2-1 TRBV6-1 TGTGCCAGCAGAGGAACGACTAGCGGGAGAATATATGAGCAGTTCTTC CASRGTTSGRIYEQFF
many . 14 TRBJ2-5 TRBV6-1 TGTGCCAGCTGCCGGGACCGGGGCGGGGAGACCCAGTACTTC CASCRDRGGETQYF